This T cell receptor beta chain was recorded in a study of beta chain features in type 1 diabetes. V gave up 4 bases and J gave up 1 base, with 13 bases separating them. The germline gives CDR1 LGHNA, CDR2 YNFKEQ. This CDR3 spans 15 amino acids. This clone was counted between two and nine times. The entirety of the isolated RNA underwent reverse transcription, so expressed TCRB transcripts were sequenced. Profiling relied on immunoSEQ multiplex PCR, and the TCRdb table lists in-frame clones only, not all of them. Altogether about 340,000 clones are present, around 7.6% being singletons, with the ten largest covering 0.44%.

V is TRBV4-2 and J is TRBJ1-1; a weak D match, TRBD1 (6 bases). The sequencing input was central memory CD4+ T cells from blood. This sequence was found in a woman under 30 in good health. CDR3 residues: CASSPGQSQNTEAFF. The CDR3 DNA is TGTGCCAGCAGCCCAGGACAGAGTCAGAACACTGAAGCTTTCTTT.